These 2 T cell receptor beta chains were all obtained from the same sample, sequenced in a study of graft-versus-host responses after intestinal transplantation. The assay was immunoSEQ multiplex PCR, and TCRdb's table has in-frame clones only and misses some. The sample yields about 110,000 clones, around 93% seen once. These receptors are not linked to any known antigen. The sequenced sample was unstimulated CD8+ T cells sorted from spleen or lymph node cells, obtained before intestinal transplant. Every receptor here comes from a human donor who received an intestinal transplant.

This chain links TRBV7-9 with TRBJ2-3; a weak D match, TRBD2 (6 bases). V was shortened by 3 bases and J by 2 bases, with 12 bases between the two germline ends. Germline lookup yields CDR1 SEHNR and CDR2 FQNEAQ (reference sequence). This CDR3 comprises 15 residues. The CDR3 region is CASSFTSQSTDTQYF. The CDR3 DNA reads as TGTGCCAGCAGCTTTACTAGCCAATCCACAGATACGCAGTATTTT.

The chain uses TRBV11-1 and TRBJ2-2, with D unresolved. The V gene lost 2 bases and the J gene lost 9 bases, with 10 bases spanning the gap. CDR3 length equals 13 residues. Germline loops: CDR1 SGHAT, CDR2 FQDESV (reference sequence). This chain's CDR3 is CASSLSGARELFF. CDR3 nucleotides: TGTGCCAGCAGCTTATCGGGTGCCAGGGAGCTGTTTTTT. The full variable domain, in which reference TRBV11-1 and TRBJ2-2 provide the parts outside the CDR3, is EAEVAQSPRYKITEKSQAVAFWCDPISGHATLYWYRQILGQGPELLVQFQDESVVDDSQLPKDRFSAERLKGVDSTLKIQPAELGDSAMYLCASSLSGARELFFGEGSRLTVL.